The 20 T cell receptor beta chains below come from one sample, sequenced in a study of cytomegalovirus exposure and HLA in healthy donors. In the PCR, 60 Vbeta and 13 Jbeta primers were used. Profiled with immunoSEQ multiplex PCR; TCRdb holds only in-frame clones, not every one. The repertoire holds under 200,000 clones, with around 79% as singletons. Source material: PBMCs. These receptors all stem from a woman aged 45-59 years in good health and CMV-seronegative.

The rearrangement uses TRBV5-1 and TRBJ2-1; TRBD1 matches 12 bases. CDR1 SGHRS and CDR2 YFSETQ come from the germline V gene. The length of the CDR3 is 16 residues. The trim removed 4 bases at V and 3 bases at J, leaving 5 bases unmatched. The CDR3 spells CASSPGTGGGYNEQFF. CDR3 nucleotide sequence: TGCGCCAGCAGCCCAGGGACAGGGGGCGGCTACAATGAGCAGTTCTTC.

The chain has TRBV7-3 and TRBJ2-7; 9 bases align to TRBD1. The junction had 11 bases not matched to a gene; V was cut back by 5 bases and J by 6 bases. From germline, CDR1 is SGHTA and CDR2 FQGTGA. The CDR3 spans 15 residues. The CDR3 spells CASSLSPGQGFEQYF. Written as DNA, the CDR3 is TGTGCCAGCAGCCTCTCCCCCGGACAGGGGTTCGAGCAGTACTTC.

The genes are TRBV19 and TRBJ1-5; 8 bases are a match to TRBD1. V lost 5 bases, J lost 3 bases, and 9 bases stayed unmatched. This CDR3 comprises 16 residues. Germline CDR1 is LNHDA and CDR2 is SQIVND (reference sequence). For the CDR3, the DNA is TGTGCCAGTAGTTTTACGGGACAGGTATACAATCAGCCCCAGCATTTT. It yields the protein CASSFTGQVYNQPQHF.

The chain couples TRBV4-2 to TRBJ1-4; 7 bases are shared with TRBD1. V lost 2 bases and J lost 0; bases outside the gene matches: 12. The CDR3 totals 19 residues. The germline CDR1 and CDR2 sequences are LGHNA and YNFKEQ. CDR3 residues: CASSQPRQGWTATNEKLFF. In DNA form, the CDR3 reads TGTGCCAGCAGCCAACCCCGACAGGGTTGGACGGCAACTAATGAAAAACTGTTTTTT.

The genes are TRBV10-2 and TRBJ2-1; the match to TRBD2 covers 13 bases. V was pared by 8 bases and J by 2 bases, with 3 bases of the junction left unmatched. The CDR3 has 15 residues. CDR1 WSHSY and CDR2 SAAADI come from the germline V gene. The CDR3 DNA sequence: TGCGCCAGCCAGGGACTAGCGGGAACCTACAATGAGCAGTTCTTC. Encoded protein: CASQGLAGTYNEQFF.

This clone was seen a handful of times. This chain connects TRBV10-3 to TRBJ2-3; D is undetermined. The length of the CDR3 is 13 residues. Germline V gene sequence: CDR1 ENHRY, CDR2 SYGVKD. The ends were cut back, 6 bases at V and 1 base at J, with 8 bases in the middle. Here the CDR3 reads CAISGVGTDTQYF. DNA for the CDR3: TGTGCCATCAGCGGAGTTGGCACAGATACGCAGTATTTT.

This clone came up once. The chain couples TRBV28 to TRBJ1-2, with D hard to call. Germline-derived CDR1 and CDR2 are MDHEN and SYDVKM. The CDR3 runs to 13 residues. The V and J ends lost 3 bases and 6 bases respectively, with 11 bases between them. The CDR3 protein is CASSLPTQDGYTF. The CDR3 DNA is TGTGCCAGCAGTTTGCCGACGCAGGATGGCTACACCTTC.

The chain joins TRBV9 to TRBJ2-7; 9 bases align to TRBD1. The germline V gene encodes CDR1 SGDLS and CDR2 YYNGEE. This CDR3 has 18 amino acids. V trimming: 2 bases; J trimming: 5 bases; junction bases outside the gene matches: 17. CDR3 coding DNA: TGTGCCAGCAGCGTGACTATCGCCGGGACAGGGTTTGTCCACGAGCAGTACTTC. It translates to CASSVTIAGTGFVHEQYF.

This chain links TRBV11-3 with TRBJ2-7; D not certain. Germline V gives CDR1 SGHNT, CDR2 YENEEA. The CDR3 is 12 amino acids. V lost 8 bases and J lost 0, with 8 bases in between. The CDR3 coding sequence is TGTGCCAGCCTGCCGGGCTCCTACGAGCAGTACTTC. Its protein is CASLPGSYEQYF.

The chain has TRBV5-1 and TRBJ1-1; possible D gene TRBD1, 6 bases. The CDR3 contains 13 residues. Germline lookup yields CDR1 SGHRS and CDR2 YFSETQ. Trimming removed 3 bases from V and 8 bases from J, with 14 bases in between. The CDR3 coding sequence is TGCGCCAGCAGCTCGCAGGAGGGGGGGGAAGCTTTCTTT. Its translation is CASSSQEGGEAFF. The full variable domain, its missing parts supplied by reference TRBV5-1 and TRBJ1-1, is KAGVTQTPRYLIKTRGQQVTLSCSPISGHRSVSWYQQTPGQGLQFLFEYFSETQRNKGNFPGRFSGRQFSNSRSEMNVSTLELGDSALYLCASSSQEGGEAFFGQGTRLTVV.

The V and J genes are TRBV7-8 and TRBJ2-1; TRBD2 might be the D (6 bases). Germline lookup yields CDR1 SGHVS and CDR2 FQNEAQ. The CDR3 runs 15 residues. V dropped 5 bases and J dropped 4 bases, with 15 bases sitting between them. The CDR3 loop reads CASSLREAGYNEQFF. The CDR3 DNA follows: TGTGCCAGCAGCCTCCGCGAGGCGGGGTACAATGAGCAGTTCTTC. The complete variable domain, with remaining parts taken from reference TRBV7-8 and TRBJ2-1, reads GAGVSQSPRYKVAKRGQDVALRCDPISGHVSLFWYQQALGQGPEFLTYFQNEAQLDKSGLPSDRFFAERPEGSVSTLKIQRTQQEDSAVYLCASSLREAGYNEQFFGPGTRLTVL.

This chain uses TRBV19 with TRBJ2-2; 8 nucleotides line up with TRBD2. With 6 bases clipped from V and 2 bases from J, the junction kept 8 bases outside the gene matches. CDR3 length: 16 amino acids. Per germline, CDR1 LNHDA and CDR2 SQIVND (reference sequence). This chain's CDR3 is CASRVSRGANTGELFF. CDR3 DNA: TGTGCCAGTAGGGTATCGCGGGGGGCAAACACCGGGGAGCTGTTTTTT.

Only one count was recorded for this clone. The chain recombines TRBV15 with TRBJ1-2; TRBD1 matches 10 bases. Per the germline V gene, CDR1 is LNHNV and CDR2 is YYDKDF (reference sequence). This CDR3 is built from 14 residues. The V segment lost 0 bases and the J segment 7 bases; nucleotides outside the gene matches: 2. CDR3 nucleotide sequence: TGTGCCACCAGCAGAGATGGGACAGGGGCTGGCTACACCTTC. Amino acid sequence: CATSRDGTGAGYTF.

The chain links TRBV15 to TRBJ2-6, with TRBD1 identical over 8 bases. This CDR3 is built from 17 residues. The V gene's germline CDR1 is LNHNV and CDR2 YYDKDF (reference sequence). V shed 8 bases, J shed 0 bases, and the junction held 9 bases outside the gene matches. In nucleotides, the CDR3 is TGTGCCACCCTCCGGTGGACAGGGAACTCTGGGGCCAACGTCCTGACTTTC. Translated: CATLRWTGNSGANVLTF.

The gene calls are TRBV5-1 and TRBJ2-3; no clear D. In germline, CDR1 is SGHRS, CDR2 YFSETQ. This CDR3 has 14 amino acids. V lost 0 bases and J lost 6, with 11 bases in between. This chain's CDR3 is CASSLAPTADTQYF. The CDR3 DNA reads as TGCGCCAGCAGCTTGGCCCCGACTGCGGATACGCAGTATTTT.

This sequence joins TRBV27 and TRBJ1-1; D is ambiguous. Germline V gene lookup returns CDR1 MNHEY and CDR2 SMNVEV (reference sequence). Trimming stripped 4 bases from V and 1 base from J, with 10 bases between. The CDR3 loop spans 14 amino acids. The CDR3 DNA reads as TGTGCCAGCAGTTCATTCGGAGGGAACACTGAAGCTTTCTTT. The encoded protein is CASSSFGGNTEAFF.

The gene calls are TRBV9 and TRBJ2-1; 15 bases are a match to TRBD2. Germline V lookup: CDR1 SGDLS, CDR2 YYNGEE. This CDR3 contains 20 residues. Trimming took 1 base from V and 6 from J; bases not matched to a gene: 14. In nucleotides, the CDR3 is TGTGCCAGCAGCGTAACCCCCGGGACTAGCGGGGGGAAAATGGGCAATGAGCAGTTCTTC. Amino acids: CASSVTPGTSGGKMGNEQFF.

For the CDR3, the DNA is TGTGCCAGCAGTTACTCGAGCGGGGAGCAGTACTTC. Its translation is CASSYSSGEQYF. The J gene is TRBJ2-7, the V gene TRBV6-6; TRBD2 might be the D (6 bases). V was trimmed by 0 bases and J by 7 bases, leaving 7 bases between them. This CDR3 has 12 amino acids. Per the germline V gene, CDR1 is MNHNY and CDR2 is SVGAGI (reference sequence).

V is TRBV6-1 and J is TRBJ2-5; D is undetermined. V was pared by 8 bases and J by 3 bases, with 4 bases between. The CDR3 sequence is 10 residues long. Germline loops: CDR1 MNHNS, CDR2 SASEGT. The CDR3 nucleotides are TGTGCCAGCCGCGAAGAGACCCAGTACTTC. Its translation is CASREETQYF.

This clone was seen only a few times. The chain is built from TRBV10-3 and TRBJ2-5, with 7 bases identical to TRBD2. V was pared by 1 base and J by 7 bases, with 9 bases of the junction left unmatched. The length of the CDR3 is 15 residues. The V gene's germline CDR1 is ENHRY and CDR2 SYGVKD. The CDR3 coding sequence is TGTGCCATCAGTGAGTTAAGCCGCCCGGGGGGGACCCAGTACTTC. Translating gives CAISELSRPGGTQYF.